A selection of T cell receptor beta chains follows, all from one sample in a study of regulatory T cells in long-lasting Graves disease. TCRdb used MiXCR to reprocess the multiplex PCR reads, holding one entry per CDR3 protein. Of about 380,000 distinct CDR3 sequences detected, around a sixth appear once; the ten largest clones hold over 20%. The sequencing here drew on peripheral blood mononuclear cells (PBMCs), taken at new diagnosis, from a patient treated with antithyroid drugs. Receptors were obtained from a female donor with Graves disease. Both conserved end residues are part of each CDR3. Each record gives: D gene, J gene, V gene, CDR3 length, clone size, CDR3 DNA, CDR3 protein. The D gene is left open where the match is weak. The size field is filled for only some rows; it gives once, few, many or a size class.

D: TRBD1
J: TRBJ1-2
V: TRBV12-3/TRBV12-4
length: 14
size: few
DNA: TGTGCCAGCAGTCCGGACAGGGGGCGACAGGGCTACACCTTC
CDR3: CASSPDRGRQGYTF

D: .
J: TRBJ1-1
V: TRBV7-9
length: 13
size: many
DNA: TGTGCCAGCAGCCCCCTGGGGAACACTGAAGCTTTCTTT
CDR3: CASSPLGNTEAFF

D: TRBD1
J: TRBJ1-1
V: TRBV12-3/TRBV12-4
length: 13
size: many
DNA: TGTGCCAGCAGCTATGACAGGGTCTCTGAAGCTTTCTTT
CDR3: CASSYDRVSEAFF

D: TRBD1
J: TRBJ2-2
V: TRBV20-1
length: 14
size: many
DNA: TGCAGGGCAGGGACAGGGGGCAACACCGGGGAGCTGTTTTTT
CDR3: CRAGTGGNTGELFF

D: TRBD1
J: TRBJ2-3
V: TRBV5-1
length: 15
size: .
DNA: TGCGCCAGCAGCTTGCGAGGGACAGGGGCAGATACGCAGTATTTT
CDR3: CASSLRGTGADTQYF

D: TRBD2
J: TRBJ2-3
V: TRBV20-1
length: 12
size: .
DNA: TGCAGTGCTGGACTAGCGTTAGATACGCAGTATTTT
CDR3: CSAGLALDTQYF

D: TRBD2
J: TRBJ2-5
V: TRBV12-3/TRBV12-4
length: 18
size: many
DNA: TGTGCCAGCAGTTCAGCACCGGGACTAGCGGGGGAATCAGAGACCCAGTACTTC
CDR3: CASSSAPGLAGESETQYF

D: .
J: TRBJ1-1
V: TRBV6-2/TRBV6-3
length: 13
size: .
DNA: TGTGCCAGCAGTGGTACACCGAACACTGAAGCTTTCTTT
CDR3: CASSGTPNTEAFF

D: .
J: TRBJ2-7
V: TRBV7-2
length: 11
size: many
DNA: TGTGCCAGCAGACTAAGACACGAGCAGTACTTC
CDR3: CASRLRHEQYF

D: .
J: TRBJ1-4
V: TRBV5-1
length: 14
size: few
DNA: TGCGCCAGCAGCCCCGGGACTTCACAAGAAAAACTGTTTTTT
CDR3: CASSPGTSQEKLFF

D: .
J: TRBJ1-1
V: TRBV11-2
length: 15
size: many
DNA: TGTGCCAGCAGCTCAAGGACATGGGCGGACACTGAAGCTTTCTTT
CDR3: CASSSRTWADTEAFF

D: .
J: TRBJ2-1
V: TRBV20-1
length: 14
size: .
DNA: TGCAGTGCTAGAGGGCATAGCGAGCTTAATGAGCAGTTCTTC
CDR3: CSARGHSELNEQFF

D: .
J: TRBJ2-1
V: TRBV7-2
length: 15
size: many
DNA: TGTGCCAGCAGCTTAGGTTTGGGATTGGCCGGTGAGCAGTTCTTC
CDR3: CASSLGLGLAGEQFF

D: .
J: TRBJ2-1
V: TRBV7-9
length: 16
size: many
DNA: TGTGCCAGCAGCCATACCACGGGACACCGCTACAATGAGCAGTTCTTC
CDR3: CASSHTTGHRYNEQFF

D: .
J: TRBJ2-3
V: TRBV3-1
length: 15
size: many
DNA: TGTGCCAGCAGGTCGGAAGAAAAGAGCACAGATACGCAGTATTTT
CDR3: CASRSEEKSTDTQYF

D: TRBD1
J: TRBJ1-1
V: TRBV7-9
length: 12
size: many
DNA: TGTGCCAGCGAAAGGGGGCTGGGTCTGGCTTTCTTT
CDR3: CASERGLGLAFF

D: TRBD2
J: TRBJ2-1
V: TRBV6-5
length: 14
size: few
DNA: TGTGCCAGCAGTTACGAGAAGCGGGGCAATGAGCAGTTCTTC
CDR3: CASSYEKRGNEQFF

D: .
J: TRBJ1-1
V: TRBV20-1
length: 14
size: few
DNA: TGCAGTGCGGTTGCCGACAGTTCAAACACTGAAGCTTTCTTT
CDR3: CSAVADSSNTEAFF

D: .
J: TRBJ2-3
V: TRBV27
length: 12
size: .
DNA: TGTGCCAGCAGTCTATCTTCCATCCCGCAGTATTTT
CDR3: CASSLSSIPQYF

D: .
J: TRBJ1-5
V: TRBV5-1
length: 15
size: .
DNA: TGCGCCAGCAGCTTGAGTGGCCAGGAAAGTCAGCCCCAGCATTTT
CDR3: CASSLSGQESQPQHF

D: .
J: TRBJ2-7
V: TRBV12-3/TRBV12-4
length: 13
size: few
DNA: TGTGCCAGCAGCTTTTTCAGCTCCTACGAGCAGTACTTC
CDR3: CASSFFSSYEQYF

D: .
J: TRBJ2-7
V: TRBV28
length: 13
size: few
DNA: TGTGCCAGCAGACTACAGAGGTATTACGAGCAGTACTTC
CDR3: CASRLQRYYEQYF

D: .
J: TRBJ1-1
V: TRBV20-1
length: 12
size: many
DNA: TGCAGTGCTAGAAAGGGGAACACTGAAGCTTTCTTT
CDR3: CSARKGNTEAFF

D: .
J: TRBJ1-1
V: TRBV7-2
length: 14
size: many
DNA: TGTGCCAGCAGCTACGGACAGATCAACACTGAAGCTTTCTTT
CDR3: CASSYGQINTEAFF

D: TRBD1
J: TRBJ2-7
V: TRBV12-3/TRBV12-4
length: 12
size: many
DNA: TGTGCCAGCAGTGGCGGACAGGCCGGGAAGTACTTC
CDR3: CASSGGQAGKYF

D: TRBD1
J: TRBJ2-7
V: TRBV30
length: 13
size: many
DNA: TGTGCCTGGAGAGGACAGGGACTCTACGAGCAGTACTTC
CDR3: CAWRGQGLYEQYF

D: .
J: TRBJ2-7
V: TRBV27
length: 16
size: many
DNA: TGTGCCAGCAGTTTATCGTGGACTGCAGGGTTCTACGAGCAGTACTTC
CDR3: CASSLSWTAGFYEQYF

D: .
J: TRBJ2-1
V: TRBV20-1
length: 13
size: once
DNA: TGCAGTGCTAGAGATCAACGGGCAGATGAGCAGTTCTTC
CDR3: CSARDQRADEQFF

D: TRBD2
J: TRBJ2-7
V: TRBV9
length: 15
size: few
DNA: TGTGCCAGCAGCGTAGACCCGGGAGGAACCTACGAGCAGTACTTC
CDR3: CASSVDPGGTYEQYF

D: .
J: TRBJ1-2
V: TRBV6-4
length: 15
size: many
DNA: TGTGCCAGCAGTGACTCGGACCTCCTGGGCTATGGCTACACCTTC
CDR3: CASSDSDLLGYGYTF

D: .
J: TRBJ2-1
V: TRBV5-5
length: 17
size: few
DNA: TGTGCCAGCAGCCCTAGGGAGAGGACGCAGCTGAACAATGAGCAGTTCTTC
CDR3: CASSPRERTQLNNEQFF

D: .
J: TRBJ2-7
V: TRBV7-2
length: 14
size: .
DNA: TGTGCCAGCAGCTGGGGCGGTAGCTCCTACGAGCAGTACTTC
CDR3: CASSWGGSSYEQYF

D: TRBD2
J: TRBJ2-7
V: TRBV4-1
length: 14
size: many
DNA: TGCGCCAGCAGCCTAGCGGGGCGTGGGGGCGAGCAGTACTTC
CDR3: CASSLAGRGGEQYF

D: .
J: TRBJ1-1
V: TRBV7-9
length: 12
size: many
DNA: TGTGCCAGCAGCCTACAGAGCACTGAAGCTTTCTTT
CDR3: CASSLQSTEAFF

D: .
J: TRBJ1-2
V: TRBV11-2
length: 14
size: many
DNA: TGTGCCAGCAGCTTAAGCGGTTTTAACTATGGCTACACCTTC
CDR3: CASSLSGFNYGYTF

D: .
J: TRBJ1-2
V: TRBV5-4
length: 15
size: few
DNA: TGTGCCAGCAGCTTTTACGGGGCGTCTTCCTATGGCTACACCTTC
CDR3: CASSFYGASSYGYTF

D: .
J: TRBJ1-1
V: TRBV5-1
length: 14
size: many
DNA: TGCGCCAGCAGCTTGGACCTAGGGGACACTGAAGCTTTCTTT
CDR3: CASSLDLGDTEAFF

D: .
J: TRBJ2-1
V: TRBV6-1
length: 16
size: many
DNA: TGTGCCAGCAGTGAATCGTGGGACCACTACAGGGTTGAGCAGTTCTTC
CDR3: CASSESWDHYRVEQFF

D: TRBD2
J: TRBJ2-1
V: TRBV7-9
length: 17
size: many
DNA: TGTGCCAGCAGCCATGGTGGGGGGAGGGCCAGGAGCAATGAGCAGTTCTTC
CDR3: CASSHGGGRARSNEQFF

D: .
J: TRBJ2-1
V: TRBV12-3/TRBV12-4
length: 16
size: many
DNA: TGTGCCAGCAGTCCACCGACAGTTCGCCTATACAATGAGCAGTTCTTC
CDR3: CASSPPTVRLYNEQFF

D: .
J: TRBJ2-3
V: TRBV15
length: 14
size: many
DNA: TGTGCCACCAGCAGAGACAGCGTCATAGATACGCAGTATTTT
CDR3: CATSRDSVIDTQYF

D: .
J: TRBJ1-2
V: TRBV20-1
length: 13
size: many
DNA: TGCAGTGCTAGATACGGCGGTAACTATGGCTACACCTTC
CDR3: CSARYGGNYGYTF

D: .
J: TRBJ2-2
V: TRBV7-9
length: 13
size: .
DNA: TGTGCCAGCAGCCGGGGACCTACCGGGGAGCTGTTTTTT
CDR3: CASSRGPTGELFF

D: .
J: TRBJ2-7
V: TRBV28
length: 15
size: many
DNA: TGTGCCAGCAACCCCTACGAGTCAGGACTCTACGAGCAGTACTTC
CDR3: CASNPYESGLYEQYF

D: TRBD1
J: TRBJ1-2
V: TRBV12-3/TRBV12-4
length: 12
size: many
DNA: TGTGCCAGCAGCCTCAGGGGGGGTGGCTACACCTTC
CDR3: CASSLRGGGYTF

D: TRBD2
J: TRBJ2-7
V: TRBV5-1
length: 16
size: few
DNA: TGCGCCAGCAGCTTGGCTAGCGGGACCTCCGTCTACGAGCAGTACTTC
CDR3: CASSLASGTSVYEQYF

D: .
J: TRBJ1-2
V: TRBV20-1
length: 15
size: many
DNA: TGCAGTGCTACGAACCCCGGAGGAGAGTTCAATGGCTACACCTTC
CDR3: CSATNPGGEFNGYTF

D: .
J: TRBJ1-3
V: TRBV27
length: 14
size: many
DNA: TGTGCCAGCAGTGATGGTCCCGCTGGAAACACCATATATTTT
CDR3: CASSDGPAGNTIYF

D: .
J: TRBJ1-4
V: TRBV20-1
length: 17
size: many
DNA: TGCAGTGCTAGAGATCGTGTCTCGAGGCGGAGTAATGAAAAACTGTTTTTT
CDR3: CSARDRVSRRSNEKLFF

D: TRBD1
J: TRBJ1-2
V: TRBV19
length: 15
size: few
DNA: TGTGCCAGTAGCCGGACTCCGGGACAGGGCCTTGGCTACACCTTC
CDR3: CASSRTPGQGLGYTF

D: TRBD2
J: TRBJ2-1
V: TRBV6-1
length: 16
size: .
DNA: TGTGCCAGCAATAGACTAGCGGGTAGCTCCTACAATGAGCAGTTCTTC
CDR3: CASNRLAGSSYNEQFF

D: .
J: TRBJ1-2
V: TRBV5-1
length: 15
size: few
DNA: TGCGCCAGCAGCCCTTCGACAGGAGCTAACTATGGCTACACCTTC
CDR3: CASSPSTGANYGYTF